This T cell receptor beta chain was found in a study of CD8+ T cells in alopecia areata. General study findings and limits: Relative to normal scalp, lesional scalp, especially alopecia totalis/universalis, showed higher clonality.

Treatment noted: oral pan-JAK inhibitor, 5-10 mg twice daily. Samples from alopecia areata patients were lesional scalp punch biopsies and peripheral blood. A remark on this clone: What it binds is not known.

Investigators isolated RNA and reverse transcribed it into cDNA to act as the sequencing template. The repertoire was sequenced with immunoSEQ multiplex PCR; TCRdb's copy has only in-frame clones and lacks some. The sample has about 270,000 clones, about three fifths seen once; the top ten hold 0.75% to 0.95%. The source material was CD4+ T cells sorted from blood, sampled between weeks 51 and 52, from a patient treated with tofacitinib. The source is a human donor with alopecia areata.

Here the CDR3 reads CASSFQRTPPPLHF. As DNA, the CDR3 is TGTGCCAGCAGCTTTCAGAGAACCCCCCCACCCCTCCACTTT. The chain has TRBV5-6 and TRBJ1-6; D remains unclear. The CDR3 is 14 residues long. V shed 2 bases and J shed 11 bases, with 14 bases lying between them. Germline V gene sequence: CDR1 SGHDT, CDR2 YYEEEE.